Listed here are 8 T cell receptor beta chains from one sample, sequenced in a study of blood T cell repertoires in COVID-19. Repertoires were generated with immunoSEQ multiplex PCR, while TCRdb's copy carries only in-frame clones and drops some. The sample consists of some 17,000 clones, about 85% of them appearing once. Sequencing input: peripheral blood. The receptors come from a man aged 50 or older with active COVID-19.

This clone was observed once. The CDR3 coding sequence is TGCGCCAGCAAGAGACTAGCGTCCCAAGAGACCCAGTACTTC. This gives the protein CASKRLASQETQYF. V and J are TRBV10-2 and TRBJ2-5, with TRBD2 matching over 8 bases. V lost 7 bases to trimming and J lost 1 base; unmatched junction nucleotides: 5. Germline V CDR1 and CDR2: WSHSY, SAAADI. The CDR3 is 14 residues long.

The CDR3 region has the DNA TGTGCCAGCAGGACAGGGGACTATGGCTACACCTTC. Protein sequence: CASRTGDYGYTF. V is TRBV12-3 or TRBV12-4 and J is TRBJ1-2; 8 nucleotides agree with TRBD1. The CDR3 has 12 amino acids. V trimming: 6 bases; J trimming: 3 bases; junction bases outside the gene matches: 0.

V is TRBV5-1 and J is TRBJ2-1, with a weak D call TRBD2 (5 bases). Germline-derived CDR1 and CDR2 are SGHRS and YFSETQ. This CDR3 is built from 13 residues. V lost 0 bases and J 12 bases, leaving 13 bases between the germline ends. CDR3: CASSLDWWTGQFF. CDR3 sequence (DNA): TGCGCCAGCAGCTTGGATTGGTGGACTGGGCAGTTCTTC.

The J gene is TRBJ1-2, the V gene TRBV21-1; TRBD1 is taken as the D call from the table, unchecked against the DNA. TRBV21-1 is a pseudogene locus. The CDR3 has 15 amino acids. The CDR3 spells CASSNANRRSYGYTF. As DNA, the CDR3 is TGTGCCAGCAGCAACGCAAACAGGAGAAGCTATGGCTACACCTTC.

This chain uses TRBV7-8 with TRBJ1-2; possible D gene TRBD1, 6 bases. This CDR3 is 15 amino acids long. V was clipped by 3 bases and J by 2 bases, with 13 bases between them. The germline V gene encodes CDR1 SGHVS and CDR2 FQNEAQ. The CDR3 is CASSLAGTQNYGYTF. CDR3 bases: TGTGCCAGCAGCTTGGCCGGGACACAGAACTATGGCTACACCTTC.

This chain connects TRBV28 to TRBJ1-2; 10 bases are a match to TRBD1. With 5 bases clipped from V and 4 bases from J, the junction kept 10 bases outside the gene matches. Per the germline V gene, CDR1 is MDHEN and CDR2 is SYDVKM. This CDR3 contains 16 residues. The DNA of the CDR3 is TGTGCCAGCAGTCCTGAGACAGGGGGCCCCACCTATGGCTACACCTTC. It codes for CASSPETGGPTYGYTF.

The gene calls are TRBV7-3 and TRBJ1-5; D not resolved. The ends were cut back, 0 bases at V and 11 bases at J, with 17 bases in the middle. Looked up from germline, CDR1 is SGHTA and CDR2 is FQGTGA. This CDR3 region has 15 residues. Here the CDR3 reads CASSLTGGPSSAQHF. Written as DNA, the CDR3 is TGTGCCAGCAGCTTAACGGGTGGGCCCAGCTCGGCCCAGCATTTT.

The chain is built from TRBV19 and TRBJ2-7; 9 bases are a match to TRBD2. The germline CDR1 and CDR2 sequences are LNHDA and SQIVND (reference sequence). Trimming cost V 3 bases and J 0 bases; bases outside gene matches: 9. This CDR3 contains 17 residues. CDR3 nucleotide sequence: TGTGCCAGTAGTATGGATTTGACTAGCGGCCTCTCCTACGAGCAGTACTTC. Translation: CASSMDLTSGLSYEQYF.